This T cell receptor (beta chain) was identified during a study of blood T cell repertoires in COVID-19 (dated by TCRdb to the early 2020s). Concerning the study at large: Collaborator samples came from the United States, Italy and Spain and covered acute and convalescent phases of COVID-19. The sample metadata nearly always contained a de-identified subject ID, COVID-19 status, age in years and sex. The repertoires were made available in a free public database intended to serve as a resource for research on the immune response to SARS-CoV-2. The dataset comprised deeply sampled blood TCRbeta repertoires from subjects exposed to, actively infected with, or recovered from COVID-19. Samples came from the ongoing ImmuneRACE study (first 160 participants) plus 1,254 subjects from 6 global collaborators. Where HLA class I and class II types were available, the types were taken from metadata supplied by the sample provider, not from assay-based typing. The prospective study material was composed of cDNA or gDNA derived from T cells, B-cell-depleted T cells, or PBMCs. Findings and caveats that apply to the study as a whole: The quantity of clinical and demographic metadata differed by source and by participant and was supplied without curation.

The CDR3 covers 14 residues, taking in both the cysteine and the phenylalanine. The DNA shown is the 42-base CDR3, in frame from base 1. Via the germline V gene, CDR1 is SNHLY and CDR2 FYNNEI. Trimmed from V: 6 bases; trimmed from J: 4 bases; junction bases lacking a gene match: 3. TCRbeta CDR3 regions were amplified from genomic DNA by means of the immunoSEQ Assay, a bias-controlled multiplex PCR. Concerning the study's data processing: Nucleated cell counts per sample were estimated from amplification of reference gene primers within the assay. To quantify the absolute abundance of each unique TCRbeta CDR3 rearrangement, sequence reads were collapsed and filtered. For each sample, productive Simpson clonality was calculated by taking the square root of Simpson's diversity index across productive rearrangements. In its TCRdb copy, this immuneACCESS table keeps in-frame sequences only and misses some clones. Where compared with another copy, unresolved V genes explain less than half of these, and the others have no known cause. V and J calls and clone size are given by that table; D and trimming were obtained from the DNA. The sample table lists 250,000 to 300,000 clones, 70% to 90% of them with a count of one. In total, the top ten clones hold 11% of the sample.

This clone was observed a few times. The antigen it binds to is not known. Within one base of it there is no much larger clone, and no base qualities were kept. Collaborating institutions collected whole blood in K2EDTA tubes following their own protocols. For TCRbeta analysis, collaborators shipped samples as frozen whole blood, isolated PBMCs, or DNA extracted from either of those sample types. The sequenced sample was peripheral blood. This chain joins TRBV2 to TRBJ1-5; 10 bases in the middle match TRBD1. The clonotype originates from an older woman with acute or convalescent COVID-19. In nucleotides, the sequence is TGTGCCAGCAGCGGGACAGGGGCAAATCAGCCCCAGCATTTT. Translation gives CASSGTGANQPQHF.